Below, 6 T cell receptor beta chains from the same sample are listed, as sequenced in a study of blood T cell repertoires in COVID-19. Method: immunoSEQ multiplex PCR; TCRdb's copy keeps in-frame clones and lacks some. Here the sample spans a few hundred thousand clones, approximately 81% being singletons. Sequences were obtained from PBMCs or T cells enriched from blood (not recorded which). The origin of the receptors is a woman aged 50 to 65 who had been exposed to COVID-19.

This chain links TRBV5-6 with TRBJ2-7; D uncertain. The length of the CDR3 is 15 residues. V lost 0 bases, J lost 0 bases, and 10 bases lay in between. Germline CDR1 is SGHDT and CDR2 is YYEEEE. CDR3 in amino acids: CASSLGAASSYEQYF. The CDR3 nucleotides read TGTGCCAGCAGCTTGGGGGCCGCGAGCTCCTACGAGCAGTACTTC.

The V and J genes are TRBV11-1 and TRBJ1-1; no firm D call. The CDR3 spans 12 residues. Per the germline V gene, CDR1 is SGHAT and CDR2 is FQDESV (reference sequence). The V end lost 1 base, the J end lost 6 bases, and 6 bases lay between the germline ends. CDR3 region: CASSLEAAEAFF. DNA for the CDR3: TGTGCCAGCAGCTTAGAAGCCGCTGAAGCTTTCTTT.

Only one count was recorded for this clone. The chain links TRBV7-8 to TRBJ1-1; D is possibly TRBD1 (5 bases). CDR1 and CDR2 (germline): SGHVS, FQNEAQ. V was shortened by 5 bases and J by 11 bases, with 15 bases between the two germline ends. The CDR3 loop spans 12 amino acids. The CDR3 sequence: CASSVPAGVAFF. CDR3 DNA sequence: TGTGCCAGCAGCGTTCCGGCGGGGGTGGCTTTCTTT.

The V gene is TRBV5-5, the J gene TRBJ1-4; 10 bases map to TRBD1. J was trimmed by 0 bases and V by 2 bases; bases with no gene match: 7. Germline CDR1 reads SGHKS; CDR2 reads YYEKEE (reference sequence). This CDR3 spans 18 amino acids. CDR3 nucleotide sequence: TGTGCCAGCAGCTTAAGGGGACAGGGGCGAACAACTAATGAAAAACTGTTTTTT. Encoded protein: CASSLRGQGRTTNEKLFF.

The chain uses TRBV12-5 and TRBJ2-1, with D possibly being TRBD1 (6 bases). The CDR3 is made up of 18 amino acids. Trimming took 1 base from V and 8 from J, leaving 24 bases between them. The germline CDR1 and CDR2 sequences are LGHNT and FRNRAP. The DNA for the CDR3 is TGTGCTAGTGGTTTGGGACAGTTGATACAGGGTAGTATGGATGAGCAGTTCTTC. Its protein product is CASGLGQLIQGSMDEQFF.

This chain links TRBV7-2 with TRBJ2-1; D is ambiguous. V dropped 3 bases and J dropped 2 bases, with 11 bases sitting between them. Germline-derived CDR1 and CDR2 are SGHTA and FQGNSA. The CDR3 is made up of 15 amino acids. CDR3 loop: CASSLERGTYNEQFF. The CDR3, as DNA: TGTGCCAGCAGCTTGGAACGAGGTACCTACAATGAGCAGTTCTTC.